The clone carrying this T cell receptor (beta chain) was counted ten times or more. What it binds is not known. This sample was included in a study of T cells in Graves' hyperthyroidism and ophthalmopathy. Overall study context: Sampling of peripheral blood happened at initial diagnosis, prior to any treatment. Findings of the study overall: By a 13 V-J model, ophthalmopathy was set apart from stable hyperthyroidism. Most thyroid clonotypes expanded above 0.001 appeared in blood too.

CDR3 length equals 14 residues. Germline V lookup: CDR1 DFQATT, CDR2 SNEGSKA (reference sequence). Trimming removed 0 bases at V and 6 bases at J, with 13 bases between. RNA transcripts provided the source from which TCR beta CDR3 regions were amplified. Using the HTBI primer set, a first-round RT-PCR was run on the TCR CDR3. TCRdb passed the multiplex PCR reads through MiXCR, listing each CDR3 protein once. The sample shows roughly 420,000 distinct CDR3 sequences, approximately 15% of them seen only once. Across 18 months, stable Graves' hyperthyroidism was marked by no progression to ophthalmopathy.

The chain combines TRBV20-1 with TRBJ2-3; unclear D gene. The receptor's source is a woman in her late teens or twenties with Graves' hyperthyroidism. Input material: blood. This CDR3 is CSARDRVRGDTQYF. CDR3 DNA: TGCAGTGCTAGAGATCGAGTGAGAGGTGATACGCAGTATTTT.